The clone carrying this T cell receptor (beta chain) was counted between two and nine times. The data are from a study of blood T cell repertoires in COVID-19. About the research overall: Samples came from the United States, Italy and Spain, spanning acute and convalescent COVID-19.

V was cut by 3 bases and J by 6 bases, with 11 bases left in between. Germline CDR1 SGHTA, CDR2 FQGTGA. This CDR3 is 13 amino acids long. Cohorts were based on clinical histories the participants reported. Authors' processing steps: Amplification from reference gene primers served as the basis for estimated nucleated cell counts. Profiled with immunoSEQ multiplex PCR; TCRdb holds only in-frame clones, not every one. V and J calls and clone size are given by that table; D and trimming were obtained from the DNA. This table holds about 200,000 clones, 75% to 90% found once. The gene calls are TRBV7-3 and TRBJ1-2; D is undetermined. The source is a woman aged 25-40 years who had been exposed to COVID-19. Sequenced: PBMCs or T cells enriched from blood (not recorded which). CDR3 in amino acids: CASSLRRDDGYTF. CDR3 in DNA: TGTGCCAGCAGCTTGCGCCGGGATGATGGCTACACCTTC.